This T cell receptor beta chain emerged from a study of response to subunit inactivated influenza vaccine. TCRdb itself ran the RT-PCR reads through MiXCR, one entry per CDR3 protein. Of over 300,000 distinct CDR3 sequences listed, 21% are singletons. This clonotype has only a few counts. This receptor was obtained from a man between 50 and 75 years old who received an inactivated influenza vaccine. This sample comprised PBMCs from blood, obtained 21 months after vaccination.

As DNA, the CDR3 is TGTGCCAGCAGTTACTCAGAGGGGTCCCTTAGCTCCTACAATGAGCAGTTCTTC. It codes for CASSYSEGSLSSYNEQFF. The chain has TRBV6-2 or TRBV6-3 and TRBJ2-1; either TRBD1 or TRBD2 may supply D (5 bases each). Germline CDR1 reads MNHEY; CDR2 reads SVGEGT. V shed 0 bases and J shed 0 bases, with 15 bases lying between them. The CDR3 loop spans 18 amino acids.